These 8 T cell receptor beta chains were all obtained from the same sample, sequenced in a study of blood T cells in healthy people across ages. PCR was performed a second time for about 6 to 12 cycles using a sample-barcoded 5' primer and a J-beta primer mix. TCRdb redid the calling of the 5' RACE reads with MiXCR, one entry per CDR3 protein. Seen here are roughly 800,000 distinct CDR3 sequences, over 45% observed once, and the top ten hold 20% to 25%. The specimen sequenced was blood. The receptor set was obtained from a man aged 25-40 years in good health.

The chain carries TRBV6-4 and TRBJ2-1; TRBD2 agrees at 14 bases. Germline assignment: CDR1 MRHNA and CDR2 SNTAGT. V dropped 4 bases and J dropped 8; count of bases not matched to a gene: 4. CDR3 length: 15 amino acids. CDR3 nucleotides: TGTGCCAGCAGTGGACTAGCGGGAGGGGTATATGAGCAGTTCTTC. Its translation is CASSGLAGGVYEQFF.

This clonotype was found a few times. V is TRBV29-1 and J is TRBJ2-5; D might be TRBD2 (6 bases). The germline V gene has CDR1 SQVTM and CDR2 ANQGSEA. The ends were cut back, 6 bases at V and 3 bases at J, with 14 bases in the middle. The CDR3 totals 13 residues. The CDR3 sequence: CSVMGTYEETQYF. The CDR3 nucleotides read TGCAGCGTGATGGGGACTTACGAAGAGACCCAGTACTTC.

The CDR3 coding sequence is TGTGCCAGGAGTAGCGGGAGGCCACATTACAATGAGCAGTACTTC. This translates into CARSSGRPHYNEQYF. The chain employs TRBV28 and TRBJ2-1; TRBD2 aligns across 10 bases. Near its end, the DNA agrees better with TRBJ2-7, so the J call may be wrong. The CDR3 contains 15 residues. The V gene's germline CDR1 is MDHEN and CDR2 SYDVKM.

This clonotype was seen only a few times. The chain links TRBV12-3 or TRBV12-4 to TRBJ2-3, with D perhaps given as TRBD1 or TRBD2 (5 bases each). The V and J ends lost 5 bases and 8 bases respectively, with 20 bases between them. The CDR3 runs to 15 residues. Here the CDR3 DNA reads TGTGCCAGCAGTCTCGCAGTGGGGGTCATCCGTACGCAGTATTTT. It codes for CASSLAVGVIRTQYF.

The chain recombines TRBV7-8 with TRBJ1-1; D may be TRBD1 (6 bases). The CDR3 extends over 12 amino acids. V was trimmed by 7 bases and J by 6 bases, leaving 12 bases between them. The germline CDR1 and CDR2 sequences are SGHVS and FQNEAQ. The CDR3 here is CASTYGGPEAFF. The CDR3 nucleotides read TGTGCCAGCACCTACGGGGGCCCTGAAGCTTTCTTT.

The gene calls are TRBV28 and TRBJ2-7; D may correspond to TRBD1 or TRBD2 (5 bases each). The CDR3 runs 13 residues. V lost 7 bases and J lost 3, with 13 bases in between. Per germline, CDR1 MDHEN and CDR2 SYDVKM. The CDR3, as DNA: TGTGCCAGCAACCCCGGGGACGACTACGAGCAGTACTTC. Encoded protein: CASNPGDDYEQYF.

The J gene is TRBJ2-5, the V gene TRBV5-1; TRBD2 matches at 7 bases. The CDR3 is made up of 12 amino acids. Germline V CDR1 and CDR2: SGHRS, YFSETQ. The junction had 7 bases not matched to a gene; V was cut back by 3 bases and J by 11 bases. This CDR3 reads CASSSGTIGQYF. The CDR3 region has the DNA TGCGCCAGCAGCTCGGGGACTATCGGGCAGTACTTC.

This clonotype was picked up a small number of times. The J gene is TRBJ2-4, the V gene TRBV7-9; possibly TRBD1 for D (6 bases). The CDR3 spans 15 residues. Germline lookup yields CDR1 SEHNR and CDR2 FQNEAQ (reference sequence). Deletions cut 7 bases from V and 10 bases from J, with 23 bases between. The CDR3 nucleotides are TGTGCCAGCACGCCCGGGCAGGGGCCTCCCGGAATTCAGTACTTC. Translated: CASTPGQGPPGIQYF.